This entry concerns a single TCR beta chain. Antigen: not known. Trimming left V 0 bases short and J 5 bases short, with 12 bases between. There are 15 residues in the CDR3. CDR1 and CDR2 from the germline V gene are SGHRS and YFSETQ. Two lung cancer pathologists independently confirmed each histologic diagnosis. The sample is drawn from a study of immune evolution from preneoplasia to lung adenocarcinoma. Overall study findings and caveats: Normal lung had highest clonality; later lesions appeared denser, more diverse. From normal lung to invasive adenocarcinoma, top clone frequencies appeared to decrease.

TCRdb keeps only in-frame clones here, not all; method: immunoSEQ multiplex PCR. The table records about 5,100 clones, almost 80% of them present only once. The TCR sequence derives from a person aged 55 to 75 with lung adenocarcinoma. The chain couples TRBV5-1 to TRBJ2-4; D might be TRBD1 or TRBD2, each matching 5 bases. The sample comprised FFPE normal lung tissue adjacent to the tumor. CDR3 sequence (DNA): TGCGCCAGCAGCTTGGGGGGGATCCTAGAAAACATTCAGTACTTC. Its protein is CASSLGGILENIQYF.